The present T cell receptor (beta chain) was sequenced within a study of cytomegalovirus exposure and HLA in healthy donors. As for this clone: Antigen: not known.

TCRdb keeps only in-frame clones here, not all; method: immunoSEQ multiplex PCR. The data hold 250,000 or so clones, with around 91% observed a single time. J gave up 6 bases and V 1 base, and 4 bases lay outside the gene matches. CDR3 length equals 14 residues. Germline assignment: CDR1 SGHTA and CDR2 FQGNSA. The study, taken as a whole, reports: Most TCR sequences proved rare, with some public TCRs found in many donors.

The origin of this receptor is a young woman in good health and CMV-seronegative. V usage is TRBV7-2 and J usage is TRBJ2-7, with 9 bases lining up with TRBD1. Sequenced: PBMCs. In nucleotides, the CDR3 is TGTGCCAGCAGCTTAGGGACAGGGGAAACCGAGCAGTACTTC. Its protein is CASSLGTGETEQYF.